The clone carrying this TCR beta chain was counted once. The data are from a study of OX40 agonist ivuxolimab in advanced cancers. About the study: Mean age around 60 years, range about 20 to 90; 82.7% male.

V lost 3 bases, J lost 1 base, and 18 bases lay in between. Per the germline V gene, CDR1 is SGHVS and CDR2 is FNYEAQ. The CDR3 is made up of 17 amino acids. The protocol was immunoSEQ multiplex PCR, while the TCRdb copy is restricted to in-frame clones and leaves out a portion. The sample has 55,000 to 90,000 clones; about 90% are singletons. The origin of this receptor is an adult with an advanced solid tumor such as melanoma, head and neck, liver or kidney cancer. This sequence joins TRBV7-6 and TRBJ1-1, with D possibly matching TRBD1 (5 bases). Specimen: CD4+ or CD8+ T cells sorted from blood, collected in a trial of the OX40 agonist ivuxolimab. The CDR3 here is CASSFFGAPMANTEAFF. The DNA of the CDR3 is TGTGCCAGCAGCTTCTTCGGGGCCCCCATGGCGAACACTGAAGCTTTCTTT. Supplemented by reference TRBV7-6 and TRBJ1-1, the full variable domain reads GAGVSQSPRYKVTKRGQDVALRCDPISGHVSLYWYRQALGQGPEFLTYFNYEAQQDKSGLPNDRFSAERPEGSISTLTIQRTEQRDSAMYRCASSFFGAPMANTEAFFGQGTRLTVV.